Below, one TCR beta chain is given with its context. Its target is unknown. This sample was included in a study of shared clonotypes between healthy human individuals. Study-level results: What rarefaction showed was incomplete sorted-subset sequencing despite large depth. A handful of donors held roughly 5% of naive CD4 clonotypes in common.

The data were produced by immunoSEQ multiplex PCR, yet TCRdb's version contains in-frame clones alone and is incomplete. This sample carries 2,500,000 or so clones, approximately 92% of them seen once, and the ten largest clones take 0.11% to 0.15%. Donors were healthy HIV-negative adults without recent acute infections or vaccinations. Nashville, Tennessee was home to all donors, each a Caucasian adult. Germline V gene sequence: CDR1 SGHAT, CDR2 FQNNGV. The CDR3 is made up of 16 amino acids. Trimming removed 1 base at V and 0 bases at J, with 10 bases between. The clonotype was recovered from a man younger than 35 in good health. The rearrangement links TRBV11-2 to TRBJ1-3; D is unresolved. What was sequenced was naive CD4+ T cells sorted from blood. Subset specified: CD45RA+ positively selected. The CDR3 loop is CASSLGRESSGNTIYF. CDR3 DNA sequence: TGTGCCAGCAGCTTAGGAAGGGAGAGCTCTGGAAACACCATATATTTT.